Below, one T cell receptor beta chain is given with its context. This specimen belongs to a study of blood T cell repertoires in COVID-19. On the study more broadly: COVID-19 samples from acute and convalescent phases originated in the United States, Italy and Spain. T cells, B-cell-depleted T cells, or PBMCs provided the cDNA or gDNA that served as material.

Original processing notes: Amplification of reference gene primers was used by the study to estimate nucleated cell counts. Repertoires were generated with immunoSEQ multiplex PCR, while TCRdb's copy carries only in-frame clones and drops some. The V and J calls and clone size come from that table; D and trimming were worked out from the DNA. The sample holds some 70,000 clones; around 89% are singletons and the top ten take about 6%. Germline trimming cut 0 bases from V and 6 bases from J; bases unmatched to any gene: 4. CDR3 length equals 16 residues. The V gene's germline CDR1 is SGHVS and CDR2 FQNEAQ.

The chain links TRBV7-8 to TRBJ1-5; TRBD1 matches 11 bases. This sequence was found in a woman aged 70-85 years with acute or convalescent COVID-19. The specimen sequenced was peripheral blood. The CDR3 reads CASSLARDRGSQPQHF. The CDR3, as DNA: TGTGCCAGCAGCTTAGCTCGGGACAGGGGGAGTCAGCCCCAGCATTTT. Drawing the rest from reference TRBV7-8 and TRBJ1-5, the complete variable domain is GAGVSQSPRYKVAKRGQDVALRCDPISGHVSLFWYQQALGQGPEFLTYFQNEAQLDKSGLPSDRFFAERPEGSVSTLKIQRTQQEDSAVYLCASSLARDRGSQPQHFGDGTRLSIL.